The rows below give T cell receptor beta chains drawn from one sample of a study of OX40 agonist ivuxolimab in advanced cancers. Produced via immunoSEQ multiplex PCR; TCRdb's table is partial and in-frame only. The sample holds about 31,000 clones, about 89% seen once. The starting material was CD4+ or CD8+ T cells sorted from blood, obtained in a trial of the OX40 agonist ivuxolimab. These receptors were obtained from an adult with an advanced solid tumor such as melanoma, head and neck, liver or kidney cancer. The CDR3 runs from the conserved cysteine through the conserved F or W. The D gene is left open where the match is weak. Rows give clone size only sometimes, using once, few, many, or a class for an expanded clone.

D gene: TRBD2
clone size: -
V gene: TRBV19
J gene: TRBJ2-2
CDR3 protein: CASSTGLAGFTGELFF
CDR3 DNA: TGTGCCAGTAGTACTGGACTAGCGGGCTTCACCGGGGAGCTGTTTTTT

D gene: TRBD1
clone size: -
V gene: TRBV5-1
J gene: TRBJ1-2
CDR3 protein: CASSLVGGFTNGYTF
CDR3 DNA: TGCGCCAGCAGCTTGGTAGGGGGCTTTACTAATGGCTACACCTTC

D gene: TRBD1
clone size: -
V gene: TRBV7-9
J gene: TRBJ1-6
CDR3 protein: CASSSGDRGKPLHF
CDR3 DNA: TGTGCCAGCAGCTCTGGGGACAGGGGGAAACCCCTCCACTTT

D gene: TRBD2
clone size: once
V gene: TRBV28
J gene: TRBJ2-7
CDR3 protein: CASSLGGTSGYEQYF
CDR3 DNA: TGTGCCAGCAGTTTAGGTGGGACTAGCGGCTACGAGCAGTACTTC

D gene: TRBD2
clone size: -
V gene: TRBV6-1
J gene: TRBJ2-5
CDR3 protein: CASSESRLAGGETQYF
CDR3 DNA: TGTGCCAGCAGTGAATCTAGATTAGCGGGAGGGGAGACCCAGTACTTC

D gene: TRBD2
clone size: -
V gene: TRBV5-4
J gene: TRBJ2-7
CDR3 protein: CASSAGLAEIYEQYF
CDR3 DNA: TGTGCCAGCAGCGCGGGACTAGCGGAAATCTACGAGCAGTACTTC

D gene: -
clone size: -
V gene: TRBV2
J gene: TRBJ1-1
CDR3 protein: CASSRTGVNTEAFF
CDR3 DNA: TGTGCCAGCAGCCGGACGGGGGTGAACACTGAAGCTTTCTTT

D gene: -
clone size: -
V gene: TRBV29-1
J gene: TRBJ1-5
CDR3 protein: CSVQYSGSQPQHF
CDR3 DNA: TGCAGCGTTCAATACAGTGGATCCCAGCCCCAGCATTTT

D gene: TRBD2
clone size: -
V gene: TRBV7-9
J gene: TRBJ2-3
CDR3 protein: CASSRSGGRASTDTQYF
CDR3 DNA: TGTGCCAGCAGCAGATCAGGCGGGAGGGCCAGCACAGATACGCAGTATTTT

D gene: TRBD1
clone size: -
V gene: TRBV4-2
J gene: TRBJ1-5
CDR3 protein: CASSLDRGRQPQHF
CDR3 DNA: TGTGCCAGCAGCCTGGACAGGGGGCGGCAGCCCCAGCATTTT

D gene: -
clone size: -
V gene: TRBV7-9
J gene: TRBJ1-5
CDR3 protein: CASSLVYELEGVDQPQHF
CDR3 DNA: TGTGCCAGCAGCTTAGTTTACGAATTGGAGGGGGTGGATCAGCCCCAGCATTTT

D gene: -
clone size: -
V gene: TRBV28
J gene: TRBJ1-2
CDR3 protein: CASRALGRVSDGYTF
CDR3 DNA: TGTGCCAGCAGGGCTCTAGGGCGGGTGAGCGATGGCTACACCTTC

D gene: -
clone size: -
V gene: TRBV6-5
J gene: TRBJ2-6
CDR3 protein: CASSRLGSGANVLTF
CDR3 DNA: TGTGCCAGCAGTCGGCTAGGCTCTGGGGCCAACGTCCTGACTTTC

D gene: -
clone size: -
V gene: TRBV28
J gene: TRBJ2-5
CDR3 protein: CASSFLQTQYF
CDR3 DNA: TGTGCCAGCAGTTTTCTACAGACCCAGTACTTC

D gene: -
clone size: -
V gene: TRBV28
J gene: TRBJ1-4
CDR3 protein: CASRKTREATNEKLFF
CDR3 DNA: TGTGCCAGCAGGAAGACCAGGGAAGCAACTAATGAAAAACTGTTTTTT

D gene: -
clone size: -
V gene: TRBV4-1
J gene: TRBJ2-2
CDR3 protein: CASSLRPALNTGELFF
CDR3 DNA: TGCGCCAGCAGCCTACGACCAGCGTTGAACACCGGGGAGCTGTTTTTT

D gene: -
clone size: once
V gene: TRBV19
J gene: TRBJ2-7
CDR3 protein: CASSITTRSSYEQYF
CDR3 DNA: TGTGCCAGTAGTATTACCACGAGGAGCTCCTACGAGCAGTACTTC

D gene: TRBD2
clone size: -
V gene: TRBV19
J gene: TRBJ2-1
CDR3 protein: CASWGREGTGEQFF
CDR3 DNA: TGTGCCAGTTGGGGGCGGGAGGGCACGGGTGAGCAGTTCTTC

D gene: TRBD1
clone size: -
V gene: TRBV6-5
J gene: TRBJ2-7
CDR3 protein: CASRRQGQGSYEQYF
CDR3 DNA: TGTGCCAGCAGGAGACAGGGGCAGGGATCCTACGAGCAGTACTTC

D gene: TRBD1
clone size: -
V gene: TRBV11-2
J gene: TRBJ2-5
CDR3 protein: CASSPRTGGDETQYF
CDR3 DNA: TGTGCCAGCAGCCCCCGGACAGGAGGTGATGAGACCCAGTACTTC

D gene: TRBD1
clone size: -
V gene: TRBV27
J gene: TRBJ1-5
CDR3 protein: CASSTIGGHQPQHF
CDR3 DNA: TGTGCCAGCAGCACGATAGGGGGCCATCAGCCCCAGCATTTT

D gene: TRBD1
clone size: -
V gene: TRBV5-1
J gene: TRBJ1-5
CDR3 protein: CASSSRGGSNQPQHF
CDR3 DNA: TGCGCCAGCAGCTCCAGGGGGGGTAGCAATCAGCCCCAGCATTTT

D gene: TRBD2
clone size: few
V gene: TRBV9
J gene: TRBJ2-7
CDR3 protein: CASSVAVAGYEQYF
CDR3 DNA: TGTGCCAGCAGCGTAGCGGTAGCGGGTTACGAGCAGTACTTC

D gene: -
clone size: -
V gene: TRBV2
J gene: TRBJ1-2
CDR3 protein: CASSPYNYGYTF
CDR3 DNA: TGTGCCAGCAGCCCATATAACTATGGCTACACCTTC

D gene: -
clone size: -
V gene: TRBV29-1
J gene: TRBJ2-1
CDR3 protein: CSAIKSRANEQFF
CDR3 DNA: TGCAGTGCTATCAAATCCAGGGCCAATGAGCAGTTCTTC

D gene: -
clone size: -
V gene: TRBV11-3
J gene: TRBJ1-1
CDR3 protein: CASRDEAFF
CDR3 DNA: TGTGCCAGTCGGGATGAAGCTTTCTTT

D gene: -
clone size: -
V gene: TRBV7-2
J gene: TRBJ2-3
CDR3 protein: CASSLARRGTQYF
CDR3 DNA: TGTGCCAGCAGCTTAGCGCGGCGGGGTACGCAGTATTTT

D gene: -
clone size: -
V gene: TRBV23-1
J gene: TRBJ1-5
CDR3 protein: CASSQYEIGGLESNQPQHF
CDR3 DNA: TGCGCCAGCAGTCAATATGAAATCGGGGGGCTGGAAAGCAATCAGCCCCAGCATTTT

D gene: TRBD2
clone size: -
V gene: TRBV5-1
J gene: TRBJ2-1
CDR3 protein: CASSLDVTSVYNEQFF
CDR3 DNA: TGCGCCAGCAGCTTGGATGTGACTAGCGTTTACAATGAGCAGTTCTTC

D gene: TRBD2
clone size: -
V gene: TRBV9
J gene: TRBJ2-1
CDR3 protein: CASSVAGTNTNYEQFF
CDR3 DNA: TGTGCCAGCAGCGTAGCCGGGACTAACACCAATTATGAGCAGTTCTTC

D gene: -
clone size: -
V gene: TRBV5-4
J gene: TRBJ2-7
CDR3 protein: CASSIGLARYEQYF
CDR3 DNA: TGTGCCAGCAGCATCGGGCTAGCCCGGTACGAGCAGTACTTC

D gene: -
clone size: -
V gene: TRBV5-4
J gene: TRBJ2-3
CDR3 protein: CASSLAAGSTDTQYF
CDR3 DNA: TGTGCCAGCAGCTTGGCCGCGGGGAGCACAGATACGCAGTATTTT

D gene: -
clone size: once
V gene: TRBV6-5
J gene: TRBJ2-2
CDR3 protein: CASSYSRVPTGELFF
CDR3 DNA: TGTGCCAGCAGTTACTCCCGGGTTCCGACCGGGGAGCTGTTTTTT

D gene: TRBD1
clone size: -
V gene: TRBV2
J gene: TRBJ1-4
CDR3 protein: CASSELGQGITNEKLFF
CDR3 DNA: TGTGCCAGCAGTGAACTGGGACAGGGAATAACTAATGAAAAACTGTTTTTT

D gene: TRBD1
clone size: -
V gene: TRBV6-5
J gene: TRBJ1-1
CDR3 protein: CASSRQGAHEAFF
CDR3 DNA: TGTGCCAGCAGCCGACAGGGGGCGCATGAAGCTTTCTTT

D gene: -
clone size: -
V gene: TRBV4-1
J gene: TRBJ2-1
CDR3 protein: CASSRRAAAIPYNEQFF
CDR3 DNA: TGCGCCAGCAGCCGTAGGGCAGCGGCCATTCCGTACAATGAGCAGTTCTTC